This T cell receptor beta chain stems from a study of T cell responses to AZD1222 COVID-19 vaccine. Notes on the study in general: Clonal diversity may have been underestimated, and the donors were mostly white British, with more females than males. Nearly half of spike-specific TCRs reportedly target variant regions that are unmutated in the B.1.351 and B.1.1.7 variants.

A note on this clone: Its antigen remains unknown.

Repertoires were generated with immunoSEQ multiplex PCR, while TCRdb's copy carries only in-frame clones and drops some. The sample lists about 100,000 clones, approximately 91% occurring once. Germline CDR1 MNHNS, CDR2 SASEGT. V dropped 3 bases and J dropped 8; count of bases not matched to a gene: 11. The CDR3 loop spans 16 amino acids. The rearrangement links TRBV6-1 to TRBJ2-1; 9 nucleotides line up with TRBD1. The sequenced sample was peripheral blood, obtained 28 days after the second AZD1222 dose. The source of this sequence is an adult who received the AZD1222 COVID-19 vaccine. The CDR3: CASSDESRTGADEQFF. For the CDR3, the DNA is TGTGCCAGCAGTGATGAGAGTAGGACAGGGGCGGATGAGCAGTTCTTC.